This TCR beta chain was recorded in a study of T-cell reconstitution after alpha-beta-depleted transplantation in children. Study results and caveats: There were some patients whose high TCRbeta diversity at day 60 came from surviving recipient T cells and thymic progenitors. Several hundred rapidly expanded clones from non-depleted graft cells reportedly supplied alpha-beta T cells about two months post-transplant. At the one-year point after transplant, T-cell counts and TCRbeta diversity were found to come mostly from T cells that had been newly produced.

Researchers prepared the TCRbeta library using unique molecular identifiers, the study reports. One entry per CDR3 protein, called by TCRdb with MiXCR from the PCR reads. This repertoire shows around 180,000 distinct CDR3 sequences, 11% found once; its top ten account for about 13%. Per the germline V gene, CDR1 is DFQATT and CDR2 is SNEGSKA (reference sequence). Trimming removed 0 bases from V and 2 bases from J, with 12 bases in between. The CDR3 runs 15 residues. This clonotype was picked up many times. Its antigen is still unknown. The receptor's source is a boy aged 2 to 9 with acute myeloid leukemia, due to receive a stem cell transplant. This material consisted of PBMCs, taken before TCRalphabeta/CD19-depleted stem cell transplant. This chain uses TRBV20-1 with TRBJ2-3, with D maybe TRBD2 (6 bases). Written as DNA, the CDR3 is TGCAGTGCTAGAGATCTAGCGTTGAACACAGATACGCAGTATTTT. Translation: CSARDLALNTDTQYF.